A single sample is the source of the 28 T cell receptor beta chains below, sequenced in a study of blood T cells in healthy people across ages. The use of a sample-barcoded 5' primer and a J-beta primer mix characterized a second PCR of roughly 6 to 11 cycles. MiXCR was run by TCRdb on the 5' RACE reads, yielding one entry per CDR3 protein. This table holds hundreds of thousands of distinct CDR3 sequences, under 45% found once. The sequencing sample was made of blood. The source of these receptors is a man in his 60s in good health.

The sample holds a few counts of this clonotype. The V and J genes are TRBV12-3 or TRBV12-4 and TRBJ2-5; 9 nucleotides line up with TRBD2. V dropped 4 bases and J dropped 6; count of bases not matched to a gene: 9. CDR3 length: 15 residues. This CDR3 reads CASSSAAGGPKTQYF. Written as DNA, the CDR3 is TGTGCCAGCAGTTCGGCAGCGGGGGGCCCAAAGACCCAGTACTTC.

V gene TRBV4-1 combines with J gene TRBJ1-2; 8 nucleotides match TRBD1. J gave up 5 bases and V 0 bases, and 5 bases lay outside the gene matches. This CDR3 has 15 residues. Germline CDR1 is MGHRA and CDR2 is YSYEKL. The CDR3 reads CASSQDLDRGYGYTF. In nucleotides, the CDR3 is TGCGCCAGCAGCCAAGATCTAGACAGGGGATATGGCTACACCTTC.

About this clonotype itself: At one end, the junction sequence differs from germline, possibly due to a read error. This chain connects TRBV7-2 to TRBJ2-6, with TRBD1 matching over 9 bases. The germline V gene encodes CDR1 SGHTA and CDR2 FQGNSA. The CDR3 is 20 amino acids. The CDR3 DNA is TGTGCCAGCAGCTCCAGACAGGGGGAATTTTGGGGCTCTGGGACCAACGTCCTGACTTTC. This gives the protein CASSSRQGEFWGSGTNVLTF.

The chain is built from TRBV4-1 and TRBJ2-7; 9 bases are shared with TRBD1. The V segment lost 4 bases and the J segment 5 bases; nucleotides outside the gene matches: 9. Germline CDR1 MGHRA, CDR2 YSYEKL. This CDR3 comprises 15 residues. The CDR3 is CASSPPGTGTDEQYF. CDR3 nucleotide sequence: TGCGCCAGCAGCCCCCCAGGGACAGGGACCGACGAGCAGTACTTC.

This clonotype was detected a few times. A read error may be the cause here, since a much bigger clone is one base away. J is TRBJ2-1 and V is TRBV20-1, with D perhaps assigned TRBD1 or TRBD2 (6 bases each). The J call is doubtful: the DNA matches TRBJ2-7 better. This CDR3 is 16 amino acids long. CDR1 DFQATT and CDR2 SNEGSKA come from the germline V gene (reference sequence). The CDR3 DNA reads as TGCAGTGCTCCCCTGTGGGGGGCCCGGAGTGACAATGAGCAGTACTTC. It yields the protein CSAPLWGARSDNEQYF.

This clonotype was seen more than once but under ten times. The chain has TRBV30 and TRBJ2-5, with TRBD2 identical over 8 bases. The assigned J gene may be wrong: the sequence end matches TRBJ2-7 better. The germline gives CDR1 GTSNPN, CDR2 SVGIG (reference sequence). CDR3 size: 13 residues. The CDR3 DNA reads TGTGCCTGGAGTGATGGACTAGCTTACGAGCAGTACTTC. This translates into CAWSDGLAYEQYF.

This rearrangement joins TRBV20-1 to TRBJ2-3; D might be TRBD1 (5 bases). Trimming took 4 bases from V and 4 from J, leaving 12 bases between them. CDR1 and CDR2 from the germline V gene are DFQATT and SNEGSKA (reference sequence). This CDR3 is built from 13 residues. The CDR3 sequence is CSAIKGAPDTQYF. The CDR3 DNA follows: TGCAGTGCTATTAAAGGGGCCCCAGATACGCAGTATTTT.

This clonotype was recorded a few times. The chain carries TRBV3-1 and TRBJ2-1, with 7 bases identical to TRBD2. The germline V gene encodes CDR1 LGHDT and CDR2 YNNKEL (reference sequence). V lost 4 bases, J lost 11 bases, and 5 bases stayed unmatched. The CDR3 is 12 residues long. DNA for the CDR3: TGTGCCAGCAGCCGAGCCGGGACTAAGCAGTTCTTC. This codes for CASSRAGTKQFF.

J is TRBJ1-5 and V is TRBV5-5, with 7 bases fitting TRBD1. Germline-derived CDR1 and CDR2 are SGHKS and YYEKEE (reference sequence). J gave up 1 base and V 2 bases, and 3 bases lay outside the gene matches. The CDR3 runs to 15 residues. This chain's CDR3 is CASSFTGQSNQPQHF. The CDR3 DNA sequence: TGTGCCAGCAGCTTCACGGGACAGAGCAATCAGCCCCAGCATTTT.

This chain connects TRBV20-1 to TRBJ2-5; tentative D call: TRBD1 (6 bases). CDR3 length: 12 residues. Per the germline V gene, CDR1 is DFQATT and CDR2 is SNEGSKA (reference sequence). V was pared by 1 base and J by 11 bases, with 14 bases between. The CDR3 DNA reads TGCAGTGCTAGAGTCAGCTTTCAGGGGCAGTACTTC. This sequence encodes CSARVSFQGQYF.

The chain couples TRBV7-2 to TRBJ2-1; 7 bases match TRBD1. V was pared by 1 base and J by 4 bases, with 10 bases of the junction left unmatched. The CDR3 sequence is 17 residues long. In germline, CDR1 is SGHTA, CDR2 FQGNSA. CDR3 DNA sequence: TGTGCCAGCAGCTTAGAGAGGCCCCGGGACAGTTACAATGAGCAGTTCTTC. Translated, it gives CASSLERPRDSYNEQFF.

V gene TRBV5-1 combines with J gene TRBJ2-1; 8 bases map to TRBD2. The V gene end was trimmed by 0 bases and the J gene end by 4 bases; junction bases not matched to a gene: 9. CDR3 length: 17 amino acids. Germline-derived CDR1 and CDR2 are SGHRS and YFSETQ. CDR3 amino acids: CASSLGSGGGSYNEQFF. The CDR3 DNA reads TGCGCCAGCAGCTTGGGCTCCGGCGGGGGGTCTTACAATGAGCAGTTCTTC.

This chain connects TRBV11-2 to TRBJ2-1, with 7 bases matching TRBD1. The V gene end was trimmed by 6 bases and the J gene end by 8 bases; junction bases not matched to a gene: 13. The CDR3 extends over 15 amino acids. Germline V lookup: CDR1 SGHAT, CDR2 FQNNGV. The CDR3 DNA is TGTGCCAGCAGGGAGCGACAGGGTAGCGTCGATGAGCAGTTCTTC. This encodes CASRERQGSVDEQFF.

This chain uses TRBV7-2 with TRBJ2-7; 8 positions match TRBD1. Trimming cost V 1 base and J 5 bases; bases outside gene matches: 7. The germline V gene has CDR1 SGHTA and CDR2 FQGNSA. This CDR3 has 15 amino acids. CDR3 nucleotide sequence: TGTGCCAGCAGCTTAGGACAGGGGATCCGAAACGAGCAGTACTTC. Residues: CASSLGQGIRNEQYF.

A note on this clonotype: A junction boundary mismatches the germline segment, possibly from a read error. The chain couples TRBV28 to TRBJ2-7; 8 bases agree with TRBD2. This CDR3 spans 14 amino acids. Germline V lookup: CDR1 MDHEN, CDR2 SYDVKM. The DNA for the CDR3 is TGTGCCAGCAGTCAGAGCGGGAGCTCCGACGAGCAGTACTTC. This translates into CASSQSGSSDEQYF.

The gene calls are TRBV7-9 and TRBJ2-7; 9 nucleotides agree with TRBD2. The ends lost 0 bases at V and 7 bases at J; junction bases unmatched: 10. This CDR3 has 16 residues. CDR1 and CDR2 from the germline V gene are SEHNR and FQNEAQ (reference sequence). The CDR3 spells CASSLARGGRSNEQYF. The CDR3 DNA sequence: TGTGCCAGCAGCTTAGCGCGGGGGGGCCGGTCCAATGAGCAGTACTTC.

The rearrangement joins TRBV9 to TRBJ1-2, with D possibly being TRBD1 (6 bases). Between the trimmed V and J ends, which lost 0 bases and 6 bases, there was a span of 9 bases. The CDR3 consists of 13 residues. Germline values: CDR1 SGDLS, CDR2 YYNGEE. CDR3 residues: CASSVEQGNGYTF. CDR3 sequence (DNA): TGTGCCAGCAGCGTAGAACAGGGAAATGGCTACACCTTC.

This chain links TRBV5-1 with TRBJ2-3; maybe TRBD1 (6 bases). The CDR3 covers 15 residues. Trimming removed 4 bases from V and 0 bases from J, with 12 bases in between. In germline, CDR1 is SGHRS, CDR2 YFSETQ. The chain's CDR3 is CASSEGQTSTDTQYF. CDR3 nucleotide sequence: TGCGCCAGCAGCGAAGGACAGACTAGCACAGATACGCAGTATTTT.

This clonotype turned up a few times. The CDR3 reads CSVERQREQYF. For the CDR3, the DNA is TGCAGCGTTGAAAGGCAGCGCGAGCAGTACTTC. The chain uses TRBV29-1 and TRBJ2-7; unclear D gene. CDR3 length: 11 residues. The germline V and J ends were trimmed by 2 bases and 6 bases, with 8 bases remaining between them. Germline-derived CDR1 and CDR2 are SQVTM and ANQGSEA.

The V call is TRBV7-2, the J call TRBJ2-3; either TRBD1 or TRBD2 may fit D (5 bases each). The CDR3 contains 13 residues. Germline V gene data show CDR1 as SGHTA and CDR2 as FQGNSA. V was trimmed by 6 bases and J by 11 bases, leaving 18 bases between them. DNA of the CDR3: TGTGCCAGCAGGGGGACCCGCGCGATGAGGCAGTATTTT. Translation: CASRGTRAMRQYF. The full variable domain, with the rest looked up from reference TRBV7-2 and TRBJ2-3, is GAGVSQSPSNKVTEKGKDVELRCDPISGHTALYWYRQSLGQGLEFLIYFQGNSAPDKSGLPSDRFSAERTGGSVSTLTIQRTQQEDSAVYLCASRGTRAMRQYFGPGTRLTVL.

This chain connects TRBV29-1 to TRBJ1-6, with 10 bases that match TRBD1. Per the germline V gene, CDR1 is SQVTM and CDR2 is ANQGSEA. The CDR3 is 14 residues long. Germline trimming cut 6 bases from V and 5 bases from J; bases unmatched to any gene: 4. The CDR3 nucleotides are TGCAGCGTGACGACAGGGGGCAATAATTCACCCCTCCACTTT. Translated, it gives CSVTTGGNNSPLHF.

This clonotype has only a few counts. The V and J genes are TRBV29-1 and TRBJ2-5; D is ambiguous. CDR1 and CDR2 (germline): SQVTM, ANQGSEA. This CDR3 is built from 11 residues. Between the trimmed V and J ends, which lost 3 bases and 2 bases, there was a span of 4 bases. CDR3 nucleotide sequence: TGCAGCGTTGATGTGCAAGAGACCCAGTACTTC. It codes for CSVDVQETQYF. The variable domain in full, completed from reference TRBV29-1 and TRBJ2-5, reads SAVISQKPSRDICQRGTSLTIQCQVDSQVTMMFWYRQQPGQSLTLIATANQGSEATYESGFVIDKFPISRPNLTFSTLTVSNMSPEDSSIYLCSVDVQETQYFGPGTRLLVL.

This sequence joins TRBV3-1 and TRBJ2-5; D gene uncertain. The CDR3 sequence is 15 residues long. Germline-derived CDR1 and CDR2 are LGHDT and YNNKEL (reference sequence). The germline V and J ends were trimmed by 1 base and 3 bases, with 12 bases remaining between them. This CDR3 is CASSQVARHEETQYF. The CDR3 coding sequence is TGTGCCAGCAGCCAAGTGGCCAGGCACGAAGAGACCCAGTACTTC.

This clonotype was counted once. This chain uses TRBV7-2 with TRBJ2-3, with D possibly matching TRBD1 (5 bases). The CDR3 has 16 residues. Germline V gene data show CDR1 as SGHTA and CDR2 as FQGNSA. The ends were cut back, 5 bases at V and 0 bases at J, with 15 bases in the middle. CDR3 amino acids: CASSTRQKTSTDTQYF. CDR3 DNA: TGTGCCAGCAGCACCCGACAGAAGACTAGCACAGATACGCAGTATTTT.

This clonotype was counted only a few times. V and J are TRBV27 and TRBJ1-6; D is ambiguous. CDR1 is MNHEY, CDR2 SMNVEV, per germline (reference sequence). Deletions cut 2 bases from V and 8 bases from J, with 7 bases between. The CDR3 has 13 amino acids. The CDR3 spells CASSLRPYSPLHF. The CDR3 DNA is TGTGCCAGCAGTTTACGTCCGTATTCACCCCTCCACTTT.

CDR3 sequence reads: CASSLRDRGRTGELFF. The CDR3 bases are TGTGCCAGCAGCTTACGGGACAGGGGAAGGACCGGGGAGCTGTTTTTT. J is TRBJ2-2 and V is TRBV7-8; 10 bases match TRBD1. The V gene end was trimmed by 2 bases and the J gene end by 5 bases; junction bases not matched to a gene: 5. The germline gives CDR1 SGHVS, CDR2 FQNEAQ. The CDR3 runs 16 residues.

The chain carries TRBV5-8 and TRBJ1-1; the D is unclear. The CDR3 loop spans 15 amino acids. V was trimmed by 3 bases and J by 7 bases, leaving 19 bases between them. CDR1 is SGHTS, CDR2 YDEGEE, per germline. DNA of the CDR3: TGTGCCAGCAGCTCTGTAGGTTTAGCCTGGATTGAAGCTTTCTTT. It specifies CASSSVGLAWIEAFF.

This rearrangement joins TRBV5-1 to TRBJ2-5; 8 positions match TRBD2. The length of the CDR3 is 15 residues. J gave up 4 bases and V 2 bases, and 7 bases lay outside the gene matches. CDR1 and CDR2 from the germline V gene are SGHRS and YFSETQ. CDR3 region: CASSFGGGPLETQYF. The CDR3 DNA reads TGCGCCAGCAGCTTCGGCGGGGGGCCTTTAGAGACCCAGTACTTC.